The 10 T cell receptor beta chains below all came from one sample that was sequenced in a study of T cell responses to AZD1222 COVID-19 vaccine (dated by TCRdb to the early 2020s). The time point label of this sample denotes: baseline before first vaccination. Libraries were built with the immunoSEQ multiplex PCR assay. TCRdb carries this immuneACCESS record with in-frame sequences only. Its versions omit some clonotypes, under half of them owing to an unresolved V gene in the studies checked, with the rest unexplained. The sample includes more than 110,000 clones, with 75% to 95% observed a single time. The ten most abundant clones make up roughly 3.1% of the sample. Sequencing was performed on peripheral blood, taken on day 0 of AZD1222 vaccination. The receptors shown here come from an adult in good health.

The V gene is TRBV11-3, the J gene TRBJ1-1; D gene uncertain. The germline V gene encodes CDR1 SGHNT and CDR2 YENEEA. The CDR3 has 17 amino acids. Trimming cost V 1 base and J 0 bases, with 15 bases left between them. The CDR3 nucleotides read TGTGCCAGCAGCTTAGTTCTGTCACCCGATATGAACACTGAAGCTTTCTTT. This translates into CASSLVLSPDMNTEAFF.

The chain joins TRBV6-2 or TRBV6-3 to TRBJ2-7; the D is unclear. The germline gives CDR1 MNHEY, CDR2 SVGEGT. V was shortened by 0 bases and J by 3 bases, with 12 bases between the two germline ends. There are 15 residues in the CDR3. As DNA, the CDR3 is TGTGCCAGCAGTTACTCGATCGTCCGAATCTACGAGCAGTACTTC. Its protein is CASSYSIVRIYEQYF.

V usage is TRBV19 and J usage is TRBJ2-2; 10 bases are a match to TRBD1. This CDR3 spans 16 amino acids. Germline V lookup: CDR1 LNHDA, CDR2 SQIVND (reference sequence). The J segment lost 4 bases and the V segment lost 9 bases, leaving 11 bases of the junction unmatched. CDR3 sequence: CASTVQTGGVTGELFF. The CDR3 DNA reads as TGTGCCAGCACCGTCCAGACAGGGGGCGTCACCGGGGAGCTGTTTTTT.

This clone has just a few counts. The chain links TRBV18 to TRBJ1-4; D remains unclear. V was cut by 6 bases and J by 9 bases, with 17 bases left in between. The CDR3 consists of 14 residues. Germline V gives CDR1 KGHSH, CDR2 LQKENI. CDR3 nucleotides: TGTGCCAGCTCGGGCGGAGCGGGAAGAAAAAAACTGTTTTTT. As protein: CASSGGAGRKKLFF.

This clone turned up a few times. This rearrangement joins TRBV2 to TRBJ1-2; D possibly corresponds to TRBD1 (6 bases). This CDR3 is 12 amino acids long. Per the germline V gene, CDR1 is SNHLY and CDR2 is FYNNEI. The V end was cut by 8 bases, the J end by 4 bases, with 11 bases between. In DNA, the CDR3 is TGTGCCAGCGGGGGGCGCCTCTATGGCTACACCTTC. This codes for CASGGRLYGYTF.

The chain couples TRBV7-9 to TRBJ1-1, with D unresolved. This CDR3 has 15 amino acids. CDR1 and CDR2 from the germline V gene are SEHNR and FQNEAQ (reference sequence). The V end lost 3 bases, the J end lost 0 bases, and 11 bases lay between the germline ends. CDR3 bases: TGTGCCAGCAGCTTGTACGACGCTATGAACACTGAAGCTTTCTTT. Translated, it gives CASSLYDAMNTEAFF.

The CDR3 nucleotides are TGTGCCAGCAGCGTAGGAATAGCGGGGGAATACGAGCAGTACTTC. Residues: CASSVGIAGEYEQYF. The V call is TRBV9, the J call TRBJ2-7; 9 bases align to TRBD2. CDR1 SGDLS and CDR2 YYNGEE come from the germline V gene. The CDR3 covers 15 residues. V shed 0 bases and J 4 bases; nucleotides not matched to a gene: 5.

Here the CDR3 DNA reads TGTGCCAGCAGCCAGACCTCTGGGGCCAACGTCCTGACTTTC. Residues: CASSQTSGANVLTF. The rearrangement links TRBV6-4 to TRBJ2-6; D is unresolved. CDR1 and CDR2 from the germline V gene are MRHNA and SNTAGT. V was clipped by 6 bases and J by 0 bases, with 6 bases between them. The CDR3 spans 14 residues.

The chain couples TRBV5-1 to TRBJ2-5; D remains unclear. Germline V gives CDR1 SGHRS, CDR2 YFSETQ. The CDR3 contains 15 residues. V lost 5 bases and J lost 3, with 17 bases in between. The CDR3 region is CASSGARLAEETQYF. The DNA of the CDR3 is TGCGCCAGCAGTGGAGCTCGACTTGCCGAAGAGACCCAGTACTTC.

The chain has TRBV19 and TRBJ1-3; D gene unclear. Trimming removed 7 bases at V and 6 bases at J, with 16 bases between. The CDR3 loop spans 14 amino acids. Germline V gives CDR1 LNHDA, CDR2 SQIVND (reference sequence). CDR3 protein: CASTSPQRENTIYF. DNA of the CDR3: TGTGCCAGTACCTCCCCTCAACGCGAAAACACCATATATTTT.